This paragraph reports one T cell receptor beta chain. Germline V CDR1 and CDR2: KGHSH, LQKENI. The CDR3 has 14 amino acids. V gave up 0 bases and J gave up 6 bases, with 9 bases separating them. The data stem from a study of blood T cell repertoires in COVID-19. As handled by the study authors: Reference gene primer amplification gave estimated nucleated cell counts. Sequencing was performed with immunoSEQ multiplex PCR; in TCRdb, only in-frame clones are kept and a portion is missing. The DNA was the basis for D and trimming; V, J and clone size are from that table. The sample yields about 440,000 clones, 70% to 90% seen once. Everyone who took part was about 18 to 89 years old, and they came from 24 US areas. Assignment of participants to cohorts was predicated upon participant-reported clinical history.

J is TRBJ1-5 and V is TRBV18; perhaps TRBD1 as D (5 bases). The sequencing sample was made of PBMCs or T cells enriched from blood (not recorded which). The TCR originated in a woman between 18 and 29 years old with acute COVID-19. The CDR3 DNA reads TGTGCCAGCTCACCACCCCCAGGGTTTCAGCCCCAGCATTTT. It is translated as CASSPPPGFQPQHF.